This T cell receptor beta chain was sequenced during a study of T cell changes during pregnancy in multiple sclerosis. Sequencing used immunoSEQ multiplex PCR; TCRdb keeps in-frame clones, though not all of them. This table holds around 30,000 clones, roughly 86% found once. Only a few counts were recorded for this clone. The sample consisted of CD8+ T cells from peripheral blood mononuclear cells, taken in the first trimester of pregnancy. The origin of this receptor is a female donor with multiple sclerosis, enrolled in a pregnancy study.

The CDR3 coding sequence is TGTGCCAGCAGCCTATCGGGACTGCTAAACGGGGAGCTGTTTTTT. Encoded protein: CASSLSGLLNGELFF. The chain has TRBV7-9 and TRBJ2-2; possibly TRBD2 for D (6 bases). V shed 5 bases and J shed 7 bases, with 17 bases lying between them. Germline CDR1 is SEHNR and CDR2 is FQNEAQ (reference sequence). The CDR3 consists of 15 residues.